This T cell receptor beta chain originates from a study of blood T cell repertoires in COVID-19. In the study overall: In each case, the material was cDNA or gDNA derived from T cells, B-cell-depleted T cells, or PBMCs.

CDR1 and CDR2 from the germline V gene are LNHNV and YYDKDF (reference sequence). The CDR3 covers 14 residues. V lost 3 bases, J lost 2 bases, and 8 bases lay in between. Source study methods: By means of reference gene primer amplification, nucleated cell counts were estimated. TCRdb's table, derived via immunoSEQ multiplex PCR, lists solely in-frame clones and lacks some. That table furnishes V, J and clone size, whereas the DNA furnished D and trimming. This repertoire shows hundreds of thousands of clones, about 85% found once; its top ten account for 2.2%. Sequenced material: peripheral blood. The source of this sequence is a woman aged 50 to 60 who had recovered from COVID-19. The V call is TRBV15, the J call TRBJ1-5; no reliable D call. The CDR3 DNA reads TGTGCCACCAGCAGGGGGAGCGGCAATCAGCCCCAGCATTTT. Protein product: CATSRGSGNQPQHF. The variable domain in full, with the rest retrieved from reference TRBV15 and TRBJ1-5, is DAMVIQNPRYQVTQFGKPVTLSCSQTLNHNVMYWYQQKSSQAPKLLFHYYDKDFNNEADTPDNFQSRRPNTSFCFLDIRSPGLGDTAMYLCATSRGSGNQPQHFGDGTRLSIL.